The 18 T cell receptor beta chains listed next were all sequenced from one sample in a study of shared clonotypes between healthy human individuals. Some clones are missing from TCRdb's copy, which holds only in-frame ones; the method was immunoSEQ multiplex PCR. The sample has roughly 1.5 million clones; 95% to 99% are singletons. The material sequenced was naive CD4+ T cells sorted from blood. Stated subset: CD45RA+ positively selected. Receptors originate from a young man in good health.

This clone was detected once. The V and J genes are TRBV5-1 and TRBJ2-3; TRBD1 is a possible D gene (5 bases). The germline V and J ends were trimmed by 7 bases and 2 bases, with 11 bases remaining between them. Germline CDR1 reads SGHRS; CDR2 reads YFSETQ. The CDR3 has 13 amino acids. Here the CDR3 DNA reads TGCGCCAGCCATACAGGTGACACAGATACGCAGTATTTT. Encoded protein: CASHTGDTDTQYF.

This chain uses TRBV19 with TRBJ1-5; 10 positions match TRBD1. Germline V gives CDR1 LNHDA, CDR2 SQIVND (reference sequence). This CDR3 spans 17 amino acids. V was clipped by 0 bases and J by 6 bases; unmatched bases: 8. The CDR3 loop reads CASSIEVRTGGVQPQHF. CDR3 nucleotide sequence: TGTGCCAGTAGTATAGAAGTAAGGACAGGGGGTGTTCAGCCCCAGCATTTT.

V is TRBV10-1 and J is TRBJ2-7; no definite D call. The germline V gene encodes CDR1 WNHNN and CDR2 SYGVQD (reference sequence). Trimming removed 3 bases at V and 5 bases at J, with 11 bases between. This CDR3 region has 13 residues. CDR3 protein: CASSEGRFHEQYF. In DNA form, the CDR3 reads TGCGCCAGCAGTGAAGGACGATTCCACGAGCAGTACTTC.

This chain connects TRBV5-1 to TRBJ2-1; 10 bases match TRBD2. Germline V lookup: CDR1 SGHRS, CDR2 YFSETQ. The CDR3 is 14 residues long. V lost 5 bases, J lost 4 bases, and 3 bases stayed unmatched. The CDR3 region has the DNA TGCGCCAGCAGTGGACTAGCGGAGTACAATGAGCAGTTCTTC. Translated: CASSGLAEYNEQFF.

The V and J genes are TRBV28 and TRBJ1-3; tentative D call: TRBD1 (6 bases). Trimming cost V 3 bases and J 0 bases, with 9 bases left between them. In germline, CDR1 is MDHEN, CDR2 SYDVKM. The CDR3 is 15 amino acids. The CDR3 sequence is CASSLTGSSGNTIYF. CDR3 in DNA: TGTGCCAGCAGTTTGACAGGCAGCTCTGGAAACACCATATATTTT.

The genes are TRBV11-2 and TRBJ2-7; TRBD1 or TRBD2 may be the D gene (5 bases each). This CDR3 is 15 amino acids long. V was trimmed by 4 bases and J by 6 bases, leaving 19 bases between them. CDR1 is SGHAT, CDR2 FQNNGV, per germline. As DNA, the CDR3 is TGTGCCAGCAGCTCCCCGTCCCCCCGGGGCAGCGAGCAGTACTTC. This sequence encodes CASSSPSPRGSEQYF.

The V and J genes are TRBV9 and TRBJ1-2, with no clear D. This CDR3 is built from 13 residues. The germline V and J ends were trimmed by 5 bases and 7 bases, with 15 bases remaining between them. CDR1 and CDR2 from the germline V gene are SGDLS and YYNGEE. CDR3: CASSESTQGGYTF. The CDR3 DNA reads TGTGCCAGCAGTGAATCGACCCAAGGTGGCTACACCTTC.

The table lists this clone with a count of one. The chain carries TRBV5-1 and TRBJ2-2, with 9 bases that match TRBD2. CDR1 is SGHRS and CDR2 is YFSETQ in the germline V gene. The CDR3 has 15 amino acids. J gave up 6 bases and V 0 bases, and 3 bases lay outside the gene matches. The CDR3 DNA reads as TGCGCCAGCAGCTTGGCCGGCGGGAGGGCCGGGGAGCTGTTTTTT. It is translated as CASSLAGGRAGELFF.

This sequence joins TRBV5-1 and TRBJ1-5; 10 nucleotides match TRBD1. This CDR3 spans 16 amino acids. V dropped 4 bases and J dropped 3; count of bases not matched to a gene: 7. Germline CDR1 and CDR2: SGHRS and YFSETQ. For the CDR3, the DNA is TGCGCCAGCAGCCCCACCGGGACAGGGGACAATCAGCCCCAGCATTTT. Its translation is CASSPTGTGDNQPQHF.

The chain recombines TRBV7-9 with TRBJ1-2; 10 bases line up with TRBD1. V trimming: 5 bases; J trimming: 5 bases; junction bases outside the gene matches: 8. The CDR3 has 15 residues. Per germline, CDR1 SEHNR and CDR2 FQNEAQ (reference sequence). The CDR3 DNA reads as TGTGCCAGCAGCCCCGGGACAGGGGTCGGGTATGGCTACACCTTC. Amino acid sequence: CASSPGTGVGYGYTF. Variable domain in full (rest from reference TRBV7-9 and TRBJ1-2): DTGVSQNPRHKITKRGQNVTFRCDPISEHNRLYWYRQTLGQGPEFLTYFQNEAQLEKSRLLSDRFSAERPKGSFSTLEIQRTEQGDSAMYLCASSPGTGVGYGYTFGSGTRLTVV.

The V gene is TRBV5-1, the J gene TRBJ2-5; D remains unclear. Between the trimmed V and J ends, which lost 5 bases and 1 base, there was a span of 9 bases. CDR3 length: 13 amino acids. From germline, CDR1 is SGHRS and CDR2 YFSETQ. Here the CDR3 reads CASRPLIQETQYF. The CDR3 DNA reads TGCGCCAGCAGGCCCTTAATCCAAGAGACCCAGTACTTC. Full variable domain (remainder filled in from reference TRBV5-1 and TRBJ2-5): KAGVTQTPRYLIKTRGQQVTLSCSPISGHRSVSWYQQTPGQGLQFLFEYFSETQRNKGNFPGRFSGRQFSNSRSEMNVSTLELGDSALYLCASRPLIQETQYFGPGTRLLVL.

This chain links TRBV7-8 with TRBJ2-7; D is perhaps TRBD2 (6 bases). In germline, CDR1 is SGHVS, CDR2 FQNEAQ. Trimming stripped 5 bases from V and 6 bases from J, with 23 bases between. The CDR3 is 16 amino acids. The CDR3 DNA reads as TGTGCCAGCAGCCCTAGTCCCCCGGGACTTTCGGGCGAGCAGTACTTC. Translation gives CASSPSPPGLSGEQYF.

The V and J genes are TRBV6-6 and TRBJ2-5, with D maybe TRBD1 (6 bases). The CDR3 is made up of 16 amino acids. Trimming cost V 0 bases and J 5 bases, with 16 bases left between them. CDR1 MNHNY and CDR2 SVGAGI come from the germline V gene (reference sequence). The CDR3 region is CASSYSPINQGETQYF. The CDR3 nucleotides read TGTGCCAGCAGTTACTCGCCAATAAATCAGGGGGAGACCCAGTACTTC.

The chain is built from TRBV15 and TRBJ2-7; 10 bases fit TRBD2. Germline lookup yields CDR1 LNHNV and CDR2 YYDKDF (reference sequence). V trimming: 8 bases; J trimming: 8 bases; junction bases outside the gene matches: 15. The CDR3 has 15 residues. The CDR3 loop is CATGAGGLASKKQYF. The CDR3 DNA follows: TGTGCCACCGGTGCAGGGGGACTAGCGAGTAAGAAGCAGTACTTC.

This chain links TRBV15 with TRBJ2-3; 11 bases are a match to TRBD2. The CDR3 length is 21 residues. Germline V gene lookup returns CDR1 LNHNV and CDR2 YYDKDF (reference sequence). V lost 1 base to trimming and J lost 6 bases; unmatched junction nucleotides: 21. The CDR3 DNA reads TGTGCCACCAGCAGAGGTCCGACTAGCGGGGAGTGGCGGTTTGCCTCCGATACGCAGTATTTT. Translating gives CATSRGPTSGEWRFASDTQYF. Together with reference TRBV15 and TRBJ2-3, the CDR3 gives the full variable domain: DAMVIQNPRYQVTQFGKPVTLSCSQTLNHNVMYWYQQKSSQAPKLLFHYYDKDFNNEADTPDNFQSRRPNTSFCFLDIRSPGLGDTAMYLCATSRGPTSGEWRFASDTQYFGPGTRLTVL.

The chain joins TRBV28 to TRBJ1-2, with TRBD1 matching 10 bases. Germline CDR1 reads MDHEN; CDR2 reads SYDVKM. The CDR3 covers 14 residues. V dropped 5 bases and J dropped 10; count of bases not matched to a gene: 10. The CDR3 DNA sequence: TGTGCCAGCAGTCGACAGGGGGCGTCAGAAGACTACACCTTC. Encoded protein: CASSRQGASEDYTF.

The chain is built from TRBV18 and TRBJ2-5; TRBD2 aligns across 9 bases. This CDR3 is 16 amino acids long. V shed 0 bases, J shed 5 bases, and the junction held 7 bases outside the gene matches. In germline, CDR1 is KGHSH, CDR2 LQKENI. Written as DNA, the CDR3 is TGTGCCAGCTCACCACCCCGCGGGAGGGCCAAGGAGACCCAGTACTTC. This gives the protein CASSPPRGRAKETQYF.

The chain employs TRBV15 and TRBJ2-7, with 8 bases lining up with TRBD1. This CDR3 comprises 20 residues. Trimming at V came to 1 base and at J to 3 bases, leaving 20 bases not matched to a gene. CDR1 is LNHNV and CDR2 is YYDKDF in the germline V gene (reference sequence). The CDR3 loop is CATSRGTGTGPTQTNYEQYF. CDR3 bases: TGTGCCACCAGCAGAGGAACCGGGACAGGTCCTACGCAGACCAACTACGAGCAGTACTTC. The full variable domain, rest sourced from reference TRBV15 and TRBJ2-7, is DAMVIQNPRYQVTQFGKPVTLSCSQTLNHNVMYWYQQKSSQAPKLLFHYYDKDFNNEADTPDNFQSRRPNTSFCFLDIRSPGLGDTAMYLCATSRGTGTGPTQTNYEQYFGPGTRLTVT.